The 18 T cell receptor beta chains listed next were all sequenced from one sample in a study of T cell repertoires and Cas9 in healthy adults. This table comes from immunoSEQ multiplex PCR, and its TCRdb copy is limited to in-frame clones, with some not included. The table shows about 13,000 clones, with roughly 89% occurring only once. The sequenced material came from Tregs (CD4+, CD25+, CD127-, CD137-, CD154-) from PBMCs; culture status not recorded. All receptors come from a human donor in good health.

The chain joins TRBV7-2 to TRBJ2-7; D remains ambiguous. From germline, CDR1 is SGHTA and CDR2 FQGNSA. V dropped 4 bases and J dropped 4 bases, with 8 bases sitting between them. The CDR3 extends over 12 amino acids. In DNA form, the CDR3 reads TGTGCCAGCAGCTACGACAAATACGAGCAGTACTTC. This translates into CASSYDKYEQYF.

V usage is TRBV5-1 and J usage is TRBJ2-5, with 9 positions matching TRBD1. This CDR3 comprises 15 residues. Trimming cost V 0 bases and J 5 bases; bases outside gene matches: 5. Germline V lookup: CDR1 SGHRS, CDR2 YFSETQ. CDR3 bases: TGCGCCAGCAGCTTGGGGACAGGGGTCTCCGAGACCCAGTACTTC. Translating it yields CASSLGTGVSETQYF.

The genes are TRBV5-4 and TRBJ1-1; 8 positions agree with TRBD1. With V trimmed by 3 bases and J by 1 base, 5 bases remained unmatched. Per germline, CDR1 SGHNT and CDR2 YYREEE (reference sequence). The CDR3 runs 15 residues. In DNA, the CDR3 is TGTGCCAGCAGCTCGGCCGGGACAGGGAACACTGAAGCTTTCTTT. It yields the protein CASSSAGTGNTEAFF.

The rearrangement links TRBV19 to TRBJ2-1; the D gene is possibly TRBD2 (6 bases). The CDR3 runs to 15 residues. Germline V CDR1 and CDR2: LNHDA, SQIVND (reference sequence). V lost 3 bases and J lost 5, with 14 bases in between. DNA of the CDR3: TGTGCCAGTAGTATTGTAGCGGCAAAAAACAATGAGCAGTTCTTC. This encodes CASSIVAAKNNEQFF.

This clone was picked up a small number of times. The chain carries TRBV6-6 and TRBJ1-5, with TRBD1 as a possible D gene (6 bases). Looked up from germline, CDR1 is MNHNY and CDR2 is SVGAGI (reference sequence). There are 13 residues in the CDR3. The V end lost 6 bases, the J end lost 4 bases, and 10 bases lay between the germline ends. The CDR3 DNA reads TGTGCCAGCAGGGAACAGGGAAATCAGCCCCAGCATTTT. It yields the protein CASREQGNQPQHF.

The V call is TRBV10-3, the J call TRBJ2-2; a possible D gene is TRBD2 (5 bases). Deletions cut 11 bases from V and 1 base from J, with 11 bases between. The CDR3 spans 13 residues. Germline CDR1 reads ENHRY; CDR2 reads SYGVKD. Here the CDR3 DNA reads TGTGCCTCCGGCCGGGGGAACACCGGGGAGCTGTTTTTT. Translation gives CASGRGNTGELFF.

The rearrangement uses TRBV5-1 and TRBJ2-3, with 9 bases that match TRBD2. The J segment lost 8 bases and the V segment lost 6 bases, leaving 25 bases of the junction unmatched. The CDR3 spans 19 residues. Germline V gives CDR1 SGHRS, CDR2 YFSETQ. CDR3 sequence reads: CASKAWIASGTSREGTQYF. CDR3 nucleotides: TGCGCCAGCAAAGCTTGGATAGCTAGCGGGACCTCCCGTGAGGGTACGCAGTATTTT.

This chain connects TRBV5-1 to TRBJ2-5, with 7 bases that match TRBD1. Germline assignment: CDR1 SGHRS and CDR2 YFSETQ. V gave up 3 bases and J gave up 2 bases; unmatched junction bases: 4. The CDR3 covers 14 residues. DNA of the CDR3: TGCGCCAGCAGCTACCGGACAGGTCAAGAGACCCAGTACTTC. This translates into CASSYRTGQETQYF.

The CDR3 reads CASSPRSRLGTEAFF. Written as DNA, the CDR3 is TGTGCCAGCAGCCCCCGTTCCCGGTTGGGTACTGAAGCTTTCTTT. This chain links TRBV11-3 with TRBJ1-1; D unclear. This CDR3 region has 15 residues. Per germline, CDR1 SGHNT and CDR2 YENEEA. The germline V and J ends were trimmed by 5 bases and 5 bases, with 18 bases remaining between them.

The chain employs TRBV7-2 and TRBJ2-3; 9 bases are shared with TRBD2. The CDR3 consists of 14 residues. The J segment lost 3 bases and the V segment lost 6 bases, leaving 4 bases of the junction unmatched. CDR1 SGHTA and CDR2 FQGNSA come from the germline V gene. In DNA, the CDR3 is TGTGCCAGCAGGGTTAGCGGGAGTACAGATACGCAGTATTTT. Protein sequence: CASRVSGSTDTQYF.

This chain links TRBV29-1 with TRBJ2-7, with D possibly being TRBD2 (6 bases). Looked up from germline, CDR1 is SQVTM and CDR2 is ANQGSEA. V lost 1 base and J lost 3, with 19 bases in between. The CDR3 has 16 residues. CDR3 sequence reads: CSVEVLKTSGRYEQYV. The DNA for the CDR3 is TGCAGCGTTGAAGTTCTCAAGACTAGTGGTCGCTACGAGCAGTACGTC.

V usage is TRBV15 and J usage is TRBJ1-4; D unresolved. The CDR3 totals 15 residues. Germline CDR1 and CDR2: LNHNV and YYDKDF (reference sequence). Trimming left V 3 bases short and J 4 bases short, with 12 bases between. The CDR3 DNA follows: TGTGCCACCAGCAGCCAGGACGGACGTAATGAAAAACTGTTTTTT. Amino acids: CATSSQDGRNEKLFF.

This chain uses TRBV5-4 with TRBJ2-1; 11 bases are shared with TRBD2. From germline, CDR1 is SGHNT and CDR2 YYREEE (reference sequence). The CDR3 extends over 14 amino acids. Trimming removed 5 bases from V and 16 bases from J; junction bases left unmatched: 14. The CDR3, as DNA: TGTGCCAGCAGACTCGGGACTAGCGGAGTTAACCTCTTCTTC. Its protein is CASRLGTSGVNLFF.

This chain connects TRBV9 to TRBJ1-2, with no clear D. Per germline, CDR1 SGDLS and CDR2 YYNGEE. V gave up 3 bases and J gave up 5 bases, with 11 bases separating them. The CDR3 is 13 amino acids. CDR3 bases: TGTGCCAGCAGCGCGCGTTTGGGTTATGGCTACACCTTC. As protein: CASSARLGYGYTF.

The J gene is TRBJ2-5, the V gene TRBV11-3, with 8 bases that match TRBD1. The V gene's germline CDR1 is SGHNT and CDR2 YENEEA. V dropped 0 bases and J dropped 1; count of bases not matched to a gene: 1. CDR3 length: 15 residues. The CDR3 DNA follows: TGTGCCAGCAGCTTAGACGGACAGGGCCAAGAGACCCAGTACTTC. Translated, it gives CASSLDGQGQETQYF. The full variable domain, rest sourced from reference TRBV11-3 and TRBJ2-5, is EAGVVQSPRYKIIEKKQPVAFWCNPISGHNTLYWYLQNLGQGPELLIRYENEEAVDDSQLPKDRFSAERLKGVDSTLKIQPAELGDSAVYLCASSLDGQGQETQYFGPGTRLLVL.

The chain joins TRBV6-1 to TRBJ2-1, with a weak D call TRBD1 (6 bases). Trimming pared 2 bases from V and 6 bases from J, leaving 8 bases between. This CDR3 region has 13 residues. Germline loops: CDR1 MNHNS, CDR2 SASEGT. The CDR3 here is CASSEPGANEQFF. The CDR3 region has the DNA TGTGCCAGCAGTGAACCAGGGGCCAATGAGCAGTTCTTC.

The CDR3, as DNA: TGTGCCAGCAACAGGCGGACAGGGGGCGCGTTAAGTGGTACAGATACGCAGTATTTT. It translates to CASNRRTGGALSGTDTQYF. The chain recombines TRBV14 with TRBJ2-3; 11 bases fit TRBD1. The CDR3 length is 19 residues. V shed 7 bases and J 3 bases; nucleotides not matched to a gene: 18. The germline gives CDR1 SGHDN, CDR2 FVKESK.

This sequence joins TRBV25-1 and TRBJ2-2, with D uncertain. Germline CDR1 and CDR2: MGHDK and SYGVNS. The CDR3 has 14 residues. V shed 9 bases and J shed 6 bases, with 17 bases lying between them. The CDR3 is CARARKLGSGELFF. For the CDR3, the DNA is TGTGCCAGAGCGAGAAAACTGGGATCCGGGGAGCTGTTTTTT.